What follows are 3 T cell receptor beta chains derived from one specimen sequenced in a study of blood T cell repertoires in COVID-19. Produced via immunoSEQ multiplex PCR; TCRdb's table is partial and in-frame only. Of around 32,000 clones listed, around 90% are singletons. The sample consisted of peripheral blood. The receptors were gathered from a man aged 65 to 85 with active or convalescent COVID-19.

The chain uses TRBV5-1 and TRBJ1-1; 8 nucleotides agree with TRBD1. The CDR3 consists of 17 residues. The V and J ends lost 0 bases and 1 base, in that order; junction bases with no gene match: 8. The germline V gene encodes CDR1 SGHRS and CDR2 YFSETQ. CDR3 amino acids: CASSLGAKTGANTEAFF. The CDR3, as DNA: TGCGCCAGCAGCTTGGGGGCAAAGACAGGGGCGAACACTGAAGCTTTCTTT.

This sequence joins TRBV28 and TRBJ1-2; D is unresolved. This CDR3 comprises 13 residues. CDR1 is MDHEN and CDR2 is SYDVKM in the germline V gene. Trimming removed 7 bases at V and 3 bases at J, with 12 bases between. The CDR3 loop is CASKFGGYYGYTF. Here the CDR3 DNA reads TGTGCCAGCAAGTTTGGAGGCTACTATGGCTACACCTTC.

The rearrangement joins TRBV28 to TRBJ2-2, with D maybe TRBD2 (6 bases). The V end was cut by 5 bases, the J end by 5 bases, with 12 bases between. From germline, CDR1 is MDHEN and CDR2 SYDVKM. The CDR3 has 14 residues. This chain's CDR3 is CASSPGTVTGELFF. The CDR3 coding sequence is TGTGCCAGCAGTCCCGGGACTGTGACCGGGGAGCTGTTTTTT.